This paragraph reports one TCR beta chain. Authors' processing steps: From reference gene primer amplification, estimates of nucleated cell counts were derived. Data came from immunoSEQ multiplex PCR; TCRdb stores just in-frame clones and leaves some out. V, J and clone size are taken as reported in that table, and D and trimming were inferred from the DNA itself. The sample includes hundreds of thousands of clones, 85% to 90% of them seen just once. These data belong to a study of blood T cell repertoires in COVID-19. The overall study: COVID-19 samples from acute and convalescent phases originated in the United States, Italy and Spain. Sample material is recorded as cDNA or gDNA derived from T cells, B-cell-depleted T cells, or PBMCs.

The CDR3 is made up of 16 amino acids. V was pared by 4 bases and J by 8 bases, with 22 bases between. The germline CDR1 and CDR2 sequences are SGHTS and YDEGEE. The clonotype originates from a woman younger than 30 with acute or convalescent COVID-19. Sample: peripheral blood. The rearrangement joins TRBV5-8 to TRBJ1-5, with D possibly being TRBD1 (5 bases). CDR3 region: CASSPDSRGSGEPQHF. In nucleotides, the CDR3 is TGTGCCAGCAGCCCTGACAGTAGGGGAAGTGGGGAGCCCCAGCATTTT.